This T cell receptor (beta chain) was sequenced in a study of blood T cells in healthy people across ages. Germline CDR1 is DFQATT and CDR2 is SNEGSKA (reference sequence). The CDR3 loop spans 15 amino acids. V lost 3 bases and J 0 bases, leaving 13 bases between the germline ends. Healthy Caucasians from Russia aged roughly 6 to 90 served as donors. Each individual donor underwent a draw of ten milliliters of peripheral blood. A second PCR of about 7 to 11 cycles used a sample-barcoded 5' primer and a J-beta primer mix. Through a template-switch adaptor with 12 random nucleotides, each cDNA molecule received a tag. TCRdb re-analysed the 5' RACE reads in MiXCR, keeping a single row per CDR3 protein. The sample shows 1.5 million to 2 million distinct CDR3 sequences, roughly 50% of them seen only once.

The sequence was obtained from a woman aged 40 to 50 in good health. The chain has TRBV20-1 and TRBJ2-3; D gene unclear. The sequenced material came from blood. In DNA, the CDR3 is TGCAGTGCTAGCGCCAGCGCAAGTAGCACAGATACGCAGTATTTT. Translated, it gives CSASASASSTDTQYF.